This TCR beta chain was identified in a study of T cells in Graves' hyperthyroidism and ophthalmopathy. Study-level information: Pretreatment peripheral blood was obtained at initial diagnosis.

The TCR beta CDR3 regions underwent amplification using RNA transcripts as the source. The HTBI set primed first-round TCR CDR3 RT-PCR. One entry per CDR3 protein results from TCRdb running MiXCR on the multiplex PCR reads. This table holds nearly 750,000 distinct CDR3 sequences, 35% found once. The J segment lost 0 bases and the V segment lost 4 bases, leaving 6 bases of the junction unmatched. CDR3 length: 15 residues. Germline V gives CDR1 MGHDK, CDR2 SYGVNS. Graves' hyperthyroidism was deemed stable absent ophthalmopathy progression within 18 months. Participants, patients aged 18 to 65, had newly diagnosed hyperthyroidism with a duration under 2 months.

What was sequenced was blood. The receptor was isolated from a woman between 40 and 50 years old with Graves' hyperthyroidism. This chain joins TRBV25-1 and TRBJ2-7; 7 positions match TRBD2. The CDR3 DNA reads as TGTGCCAGCAGTGGCCTAGCGGTTAACTCCTACGAGCAGTACTTC. Amino acids: CASSGLAVNSYEQYF.